These T cell receptor beta chains were read from a single sample in a study of blood T cell repertoires in COVID-19. Measured with immunoSEQ multiplex PCR; TCRdb has only the in-frame clones, and not every one. The repertoire holds roughly 240,000 clones, with around 87% as singletons. The sequenced sample was peripheral blood. These receptors all stem from a woman aged 30 to 39 who had recovered from COVID-19. Each CDR3 is given with its conserved first and last residue. D genes are given only for firm matches. Clone size, where shown, is once, few, many, or a class for clones that have expanded.

d_call: -
v_call: TRBV7-3
clone_size: -
j_call: TRBJ2-5
cdr3_aa: CASSLTAGAETQYF
cdr3_nt: TGTGCCAGCAGCTTAACGGCGGGGGCTGAGACCCAGTACTTC

d_call: -
v_call: TRBV4-2
clone_size: once
j_call: TRBJ1-4
cdr3_aa: CASSHYRSTNEKLFF
cdr3_nt: TGTGCCAGCAGCCACTACAGGTCAACTAATGAAAAACTGTTTTTT

d_call: TRBD2
v_call: TRBV6-2/TRBV6-3
clone_size: -
j_call: TRBJ2-7
cdr3_aa: CASSSSGGRYEQYF
cdr3_nt: TGTGCCAGCAGTTCTAGCGGGGGACGCTACGAGCAGTACTTC

d_call: -
v_call: TRBV11-2
clone_size: -
j_call: TRBJ1-1
cdr3_aa: CASSLIGGTEAFF
cdr3_nt: TGTGCCAGCAGCTTGATCGGAGGTACTGAAGCTTTCTTT

d_call: -
v_call: TRBV5-1
clone_size: -
j_call: TRBJ2-6
cdr3_aa: CASSSAGTGVSGANVLTF
cdr3_nt: TGCGCCAGCAGCTCCGCCGGGACGGGGGTCTCTGGGGCCAACGTCCTGACTTTC

d_call: TRBD2
v_call: TRBV12-3/TRBV12-4
clone_size: -
j_call: TRBJ2-5
cdr3_aa: CASSWGGVETQYF
cdr3_nt: TGTGCCAGCAGTTGGGGGGGAGTGGAGACCCAGTACTTC

d_call: TRBD2
v_call: TRBV14
clone_size: -
j_call: TRBJ2-3
cdr3_aa: CASSTWTSGNTDTQYF
cdr3_nt: TGTGCCAGCAGCACATGGACTAGCGGAAACACAGATACGCAGTATTTT

d_call: TRBD2
v_call: TRBV11-2
clone_size: -
j_call: TRBJ2-7
cdr3_aa: CASSESLAGAYEQYF
cdr3_nt: TGTGCCAGCAGCGAGAGTTTAGCGGGGGCCTACGAGCAGTACTTC

d_call: -
v_call: TRBV19
clone_size: -
j_call: TRBJ1-2
cdr3_aa: CASSMWAGDMGYTF
cdr3_nt: TGTGCCAGTAGCATGTGGGCAGGGGATATGGGCTACACCTTC

d_call: TRBD1
v_call: TRBV5-1
clone_size: -
j_call: TRBJ2-3
cdr3_aa: CASSSFSGTENTDTQYF
cdr3_nt: TGCGCCAGCAGCTCCTTTTCCGGGACAGAGAACACAGATACGCAGTATTTT

d_call: -
v_call: TRBV6-4
clone_size: -
j_call: TRBJ1-5
cdr3_aa: CACRDGGNQPQHF
cdr3_nt: TGTGCCTGCCGGGATGGGGGCAATCAGCCCCAGCATTTT

d_call: -
v_call: TRBV9
clone_size: few
j_call: TRBJ2-2
cdr3_aa: CASSVEGVIGELFF
cdr3_nt: TGTGCCAGCAGCGTAGAGGGGGTGATCGGGGAGCTGTTTTTT